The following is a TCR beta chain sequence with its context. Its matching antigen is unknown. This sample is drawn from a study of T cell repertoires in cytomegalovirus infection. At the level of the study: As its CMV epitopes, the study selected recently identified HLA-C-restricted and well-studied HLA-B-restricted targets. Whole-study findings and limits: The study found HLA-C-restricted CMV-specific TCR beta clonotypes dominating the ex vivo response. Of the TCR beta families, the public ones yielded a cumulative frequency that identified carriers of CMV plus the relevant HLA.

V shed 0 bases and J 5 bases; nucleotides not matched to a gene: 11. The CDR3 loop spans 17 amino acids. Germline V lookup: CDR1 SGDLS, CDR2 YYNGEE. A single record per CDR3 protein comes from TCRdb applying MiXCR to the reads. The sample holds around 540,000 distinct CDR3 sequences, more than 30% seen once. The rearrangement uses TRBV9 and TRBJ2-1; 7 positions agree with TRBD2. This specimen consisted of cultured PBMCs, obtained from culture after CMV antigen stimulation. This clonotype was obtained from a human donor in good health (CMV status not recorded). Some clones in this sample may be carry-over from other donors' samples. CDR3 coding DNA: TGTGCCAGCAGCGTAGGGCTTGCGCTAGCGGCGGACAATGAGCAGTTCTTC. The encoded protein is CASSVGLALAADNEQFF.